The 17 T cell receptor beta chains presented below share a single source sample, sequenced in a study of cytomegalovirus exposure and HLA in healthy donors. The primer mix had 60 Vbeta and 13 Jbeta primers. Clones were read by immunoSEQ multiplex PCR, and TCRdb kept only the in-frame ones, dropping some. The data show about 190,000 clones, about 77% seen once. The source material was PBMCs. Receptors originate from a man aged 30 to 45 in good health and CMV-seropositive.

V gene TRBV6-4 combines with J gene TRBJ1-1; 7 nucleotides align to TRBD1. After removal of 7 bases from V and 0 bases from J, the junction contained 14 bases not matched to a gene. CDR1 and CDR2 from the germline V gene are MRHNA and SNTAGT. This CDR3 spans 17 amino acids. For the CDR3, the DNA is TGTGCCAGCATTGAGGGACGACAGGGTCTTTTGAACACTGAAGCTTTCTTT. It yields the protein CASIEGRQGLLNTEAFF.

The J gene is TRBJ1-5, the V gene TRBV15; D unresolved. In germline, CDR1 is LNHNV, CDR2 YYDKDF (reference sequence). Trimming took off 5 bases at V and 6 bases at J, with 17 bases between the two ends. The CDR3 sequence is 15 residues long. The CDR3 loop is CATSRGPYRSQPQHF. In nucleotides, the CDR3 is TGTGCCACCAGCCGTGGGCCCTATAGATCTCAGCCCCAGCATTTT.

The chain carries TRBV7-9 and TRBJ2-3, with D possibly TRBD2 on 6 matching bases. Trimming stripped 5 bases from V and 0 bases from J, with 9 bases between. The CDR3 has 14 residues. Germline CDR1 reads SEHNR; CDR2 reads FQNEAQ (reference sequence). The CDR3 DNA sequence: TGTGCCAGCAGCCCTAGCGAGAGCACAGATACGCAGTATTTT. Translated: CASSPSESTDTQYF.

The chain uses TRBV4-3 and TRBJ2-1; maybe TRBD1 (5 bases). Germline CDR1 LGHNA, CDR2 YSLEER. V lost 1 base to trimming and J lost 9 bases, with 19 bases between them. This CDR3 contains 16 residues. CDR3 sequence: CASSQAGQGPQTEQFF. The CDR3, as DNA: TGCGCCAGCAGCCAAGCCGGGCAGGGCCCTCAGACTGAGCAGTTCTTC.

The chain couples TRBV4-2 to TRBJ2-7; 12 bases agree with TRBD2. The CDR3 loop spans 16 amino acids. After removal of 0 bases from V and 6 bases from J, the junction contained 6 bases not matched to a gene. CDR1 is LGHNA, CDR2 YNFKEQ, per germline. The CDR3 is CASSQEKLAGGGEQYF. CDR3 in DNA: TGTGCCAGCAGCCAAGAAAAACTAGCGGGGGGTGGCGAGCAGTACTTC.

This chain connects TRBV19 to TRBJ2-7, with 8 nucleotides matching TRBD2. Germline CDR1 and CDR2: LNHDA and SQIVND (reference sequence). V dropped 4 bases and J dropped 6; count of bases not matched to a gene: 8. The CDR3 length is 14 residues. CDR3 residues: CASSNPGTSFEQYF. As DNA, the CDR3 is TGTGCCAGTAGTAACCCGGGGACTAGTTTCGAGCAGTACTTC.

The CDR3 protein is CASSLFGQGTGEQYF. In DNA, the CDR3 is TGTGCCAGCAGTTTATTCGGACAGGGGACGGGCGAGCAGTACTTC. This chain joins TRBV27 and TRBJ2-7; TRBD1 agrees at 9 bases. Looked up from germline, CDR1 is MNHEY and CDR2 is SMNVEV (reference sequence). V shed 1 base and J 6 bases; nucleotides not matched to a gene: 7. CDR3 length equals 15 residues.

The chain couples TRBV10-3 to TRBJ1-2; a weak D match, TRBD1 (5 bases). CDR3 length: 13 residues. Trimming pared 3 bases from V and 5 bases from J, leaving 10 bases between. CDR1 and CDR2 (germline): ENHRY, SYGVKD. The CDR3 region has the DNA TGTGCCATCAGTGAAGCAGGGAGGTATGGCTACACCTTC. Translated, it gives CAISEAGRYGYTF.

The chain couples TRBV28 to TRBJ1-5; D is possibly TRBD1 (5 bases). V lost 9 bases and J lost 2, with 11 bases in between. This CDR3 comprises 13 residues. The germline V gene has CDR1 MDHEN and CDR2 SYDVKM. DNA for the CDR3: TGTGCCAGTTGGGACTATCGCAATCAGCCCCAGCATTTT. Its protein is CASWDYRNQPQHF.

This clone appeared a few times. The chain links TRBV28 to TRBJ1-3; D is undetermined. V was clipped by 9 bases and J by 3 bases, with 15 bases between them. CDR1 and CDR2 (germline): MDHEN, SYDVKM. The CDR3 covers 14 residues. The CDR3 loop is CASFLPGDGNTIYF. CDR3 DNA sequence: TGTGCCAGTTTTCTGCCAGGCGATGGAAACACCATATATTTT.

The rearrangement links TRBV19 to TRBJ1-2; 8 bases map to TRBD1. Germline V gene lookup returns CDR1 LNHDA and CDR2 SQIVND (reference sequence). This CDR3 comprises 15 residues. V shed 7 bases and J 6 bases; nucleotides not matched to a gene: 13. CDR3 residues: CASTVPQSGGHGYTF. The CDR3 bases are TGTGCCAGTACCGTACCCCAATCAGGGGGCCATGGCTACACCTTC.

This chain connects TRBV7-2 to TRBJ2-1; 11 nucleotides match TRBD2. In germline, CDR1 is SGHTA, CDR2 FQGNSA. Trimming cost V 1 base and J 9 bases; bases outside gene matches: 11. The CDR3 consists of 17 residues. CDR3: CASSLVGLAGGSGEQFF. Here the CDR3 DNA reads TGTGCCAGCAGCTTAGTTGGTCTAGCGGGGGGCTCCGGTGAGCAGTTCTTC. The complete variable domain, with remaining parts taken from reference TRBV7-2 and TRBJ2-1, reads GAGVSQSPSNKVTEKGKDVELRCDPISGHTALYWYRQSLGQGLEFLIYFQGNSAPDKSGLPSDRFSAERTGGSVSTLTIQRTQQEDSAVYLCASSLVGLAGGSGEQFFGPGTRLTVL.

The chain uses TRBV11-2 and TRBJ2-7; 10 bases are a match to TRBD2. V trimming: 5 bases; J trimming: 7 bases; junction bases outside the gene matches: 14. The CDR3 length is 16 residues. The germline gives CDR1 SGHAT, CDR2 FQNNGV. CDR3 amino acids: CASSGLAGESFWEQYF. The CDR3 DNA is TGTGCCAGCAGCGGGCTAGCGGGGGAGTCGTTTTGGGAGCAGTACTTC. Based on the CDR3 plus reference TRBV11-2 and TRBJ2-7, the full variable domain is EAGVAQSPRYKIIEKRQSVAFWCNPISGHATLYWYQQILGQGPKLLIQFQNNGVVDDSQLPKDRFSAERLKGVDSTLKIQPAKLEDSAVYLCASSGLAGESFWEQYFGPGTRLTVT.

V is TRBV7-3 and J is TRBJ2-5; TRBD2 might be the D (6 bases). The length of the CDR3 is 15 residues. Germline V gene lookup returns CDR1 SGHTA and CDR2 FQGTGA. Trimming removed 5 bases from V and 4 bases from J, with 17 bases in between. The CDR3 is CASSLEGGVGETQYF. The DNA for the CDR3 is TGTGCCAGCAGCCTAGAGGGAGGAGTAGGAGAGACCCAGTACTTC. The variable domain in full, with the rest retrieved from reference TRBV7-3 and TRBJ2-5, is GAGVSQTPSNKVTEKGKYVELRCDPISGHTALYWYRQSLGQGPEFLIYFQGTGAADDSGLPNDRFFAVRPEGSVSTLKIQRTERGDSAVYLCASSLEGGVGETQYFGPGTRLLVL.

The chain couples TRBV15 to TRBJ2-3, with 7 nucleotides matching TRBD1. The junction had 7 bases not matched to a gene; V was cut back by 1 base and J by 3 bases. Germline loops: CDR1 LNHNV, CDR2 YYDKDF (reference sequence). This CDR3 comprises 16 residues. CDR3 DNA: TGTGCCACCAGCAGAGGCACTGACAGGGAAACAGATACGCAGTATTTT. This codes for CATSRGTDRETDTQYF. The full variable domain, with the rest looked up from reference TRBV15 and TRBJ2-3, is DAMVIQNPRYQVTQFGKPVTLSCSQTLNHNVMYWYQQKSSQAPKLLFHYYDKDFNNEADTPDNFQSRRPNTSFCFLDIRSPGLGDTAMYLCATSRGTDRETDTQYFGPGTRLTVL.

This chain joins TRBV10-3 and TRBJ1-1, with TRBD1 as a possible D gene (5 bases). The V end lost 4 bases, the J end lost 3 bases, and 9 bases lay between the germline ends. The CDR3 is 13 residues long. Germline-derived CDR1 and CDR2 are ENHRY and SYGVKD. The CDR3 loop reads CAISVPGDTEAFF. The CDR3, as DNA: TGTGCCATCAGTGTTCCGGGGGACACTGAAGCTTTCTTT.

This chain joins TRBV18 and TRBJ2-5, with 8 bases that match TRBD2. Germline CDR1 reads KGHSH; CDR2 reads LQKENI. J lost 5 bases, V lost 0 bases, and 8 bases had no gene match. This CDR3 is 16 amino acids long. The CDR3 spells CASSPPGSGGAETQYF. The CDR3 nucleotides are TGTGCCAGCTCACCACCTGGTTCGGGGGGGGCCGAGACCCAGTACTTC.